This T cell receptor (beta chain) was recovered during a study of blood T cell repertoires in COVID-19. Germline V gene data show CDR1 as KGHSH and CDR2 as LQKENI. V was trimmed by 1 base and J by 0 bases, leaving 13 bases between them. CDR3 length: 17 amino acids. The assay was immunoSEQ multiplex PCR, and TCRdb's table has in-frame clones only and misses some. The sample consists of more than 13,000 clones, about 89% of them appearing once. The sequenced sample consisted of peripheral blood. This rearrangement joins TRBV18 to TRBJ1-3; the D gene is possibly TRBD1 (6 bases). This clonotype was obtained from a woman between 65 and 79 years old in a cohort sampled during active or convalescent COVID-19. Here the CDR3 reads CASSPLTSTGSGNTIYF. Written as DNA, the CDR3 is TGTGCCAGCTCACCACTAACGTCGACAGGCTCTGGAAACACCATATATTTT.